This TCR beta chain was sequenced for a study of shared clonotypes between healthy human individuals. Study-wide results and caveats: Few donors restricted represented genetic and exposure-history diversity.

The material for each subset, its genomic DNA, was split evenly across several immunoSEQ plates. As originally analysed: ImmunoSEQ yielded junction-only sequences lacking quality scores, so filtering differed. Repertoires were generated with immunoSEQ multiplex PCR, while TCRdb's copy carries only in-frame clones and drops some. V, J and clone size were drawn from that table, and D and trimming were deduced from the DNA. The table includes fewer than 600,000 clones, around 76% detected once. The unsorted samples had 70 million to 100 million PBMCs used for genomic DNA. This clone was found once. Its antigen is still unknown. A single base is all that separates this from a far larger clone, so a read error is likely. No conserved phenylalanine or tryptophan is present at the end of the CDR3, so a read error is the likely explanation. The germline V gene encodes CDR1 MDHEN and CDR2 SYDVKM. The ends were cut back, 6 bases at V and 0 bases at J, with 11 bases in the middle. The CDR3 has 14 residues.

V usage is TRBV28 and J usage is TRBJ1-1; D is unresolved. The sample was PBMCs. The receptor was isolated from a woman aged 40 to 50 in good health. Some clones in this sample may be carry-over from other donors' samples. CDR3 coding DNA: TGTGCCAGCAGCCCCCCCAAGATGAACACTGAAGCTTTCTCT. Protein sequence: CASSPPKMNTEAFS.